The 12 T cell receptor beta chains presented below share a single source sample, sequenced in a study of blood T cell repertoires in COVID-19. The assay was immunoSEQ multiplex PCR, and TCRdb's table has in-frame clones only and misses some. Of around 450,000 clones listed, around 88% are singletons. Sequencing input: peripheral blood. Receptors were obtained from a woman younger than 45 with acute or convalescent COVID-19.

The V and J genes are TRBV11-2 and TRBJ1-3; 7 nucleotides line up with TRBD1. V shed 3 bases and J 7 bases; nucleotides not matched to a gene: 15. The germline CDR1 and CDR2 sequences are SGHAT and FQNNGV. CDR3 length equals 17 residues. The CDR3 DNA sequence: TGTGCCAGCAGCTTTGATCTAGGAAGGGGGCGGAGGAACACCATATATTTT. This sequence encodes CASSFDLGRGRRNTIYF. Together with reference TRBV11-2 and TRBJ1-3, the CDR3 gives the full variable domain: EAGVAQSPRYKIIEKRQSVAFWCNPISGHATLYWYQQILGQGPKLLIQFQNNGVVDDSQLPKDRFSAERLKGVDSTLKIQPAKLEDSAVYLCASSFDLGRGRRNTIYFGEGSWLTVV.

The rearrangement uses TRBV20-1 and TRBJ1-2; D is perhaps TRBD1 (5 bases). Germline assignment: CDR1 DFQATT and CDR2 SNEGSKA (reference sequence). V was clipped by 5 bases and J by 8 bases, with 12 bases between them. The length of the CDR3 is 11 residues. The CDR3 loop reads CSARRGGGYTF. CDR3 bases: TGCAGTGCTCGAAGGGGTGGGGGCTACACCTTC.

The rearrangement links TRBV29-1 to TRBJ2-1; TRBD2 aligns across 8 bases. CDR3 size: 14 residues. J was trimmed by 4 bases and V by 6 bases; bases with no gene match: 8. The V gene's germline CDR1 is SQVTM and CDR2 ANQGSEA. The CDR3 DNA reads TGCAGCGTCCAGACCGGCGGGGGGTACAATGAGCAGTTCTTC. Protein product: CSVQTGGGYNEQFF.

CDR3 in DNA: TGCGCCAGCAGCCTTCAGGGCGGGGGGGCAGCAGATACGCAGTATTTT. Amino acid sequence: CASSLQGGGAADTQYF. The J gene is TRBJ2-3, the V gene TRBV5-1; TRBD2 matches at 9 bases. Per the germline V gene, CDR1 is SGHRS and CDR2 is YFSETQ. With 4 bases clipped from V and 4 bases from J, the junction kept 10 bases outside the gene matches. The CDR3 loop spans 16 amino acids.

The V gene is TRBV7-2, the J gene TRBJ2-3, with a possible D match to TRBD2 (6 bases). The CDR3 is 13 amino acids. V was shortened by 4 bases and J by 7 bases, with 12 bases between the two germline ends. Germline V gene sequence: CDR1 SGHTA, CDR2 FQGNSA. The CDR3 bases are TGTGCCAGCAGCTATGGGGGGATAAATACGCAGTATTTT. As protein: CASSYGGINTQYF.

The chain couples TRBV7-9 to TRBJ1-5, with D perhaps TRBD1 (6 bases). The CDR3 consists of 13 residues. V lost 2 bases to trimming and J lost 6 bases, with 8 bases between them. CDR1 and CDR2 from the germline V gene are SEHNR and FQNEAQ (reference sequence). CDR3 in DNA: TGTGCCAGCAGCTTACAAGGGGGTCAGCCCCAGCATTTT. This encodes CASSLQGGQPQHF.

This clone was found a few times. The V and J genes are TRBV9 and TRBJ2-7, with D perhaps matching TRBD1 (5 bases). The CDR3 sequence is 15 residues long. The ends were cut back, 4 bases at V and 6 bases at J, with 20 bases in the middle. Germline values: CDR1 SGDLS, CDR2 YYNGEE. CDR3 protein: CASSSEQASLGEQYF. The DNA for the CDR3 is TGTGCCAGCAGCTCGGAACAGGCCTCACTTGGCGAGCAGTACTTC.

V and J are TRBV11-1 and TRBJ2-7; TRBD1 is a possible D gene (5 bases). Trimming cost V 2 bases and J 4 bases, with 12 bases left between them. Germline values: CDR1 SGHAT, CDR2 FQDESV (reference sequence). This CDR3 has 14 amino acids. The CDR3 here is CASSLRGGSYEQYF. CDR3 coding DNA: TGTGCCAGCAGCTTAAGGGGTGGTAGTTACGAGCAGTACTTC. The full variable domain, completed using reference TRBV11-1 and TRBJ2-7, is EAEVAQSPRYKITEKSQAVAFWCDPISGHATLYWYRQILGQGPELLVQFQDESVVDDSQLPKDRFSAERLKGVDSTLKIQPAELGDSAMYLCASSLRGGSYEQYFGPGTRLTVT.

This clone has a single count. This rearrangement joins TRBV9 to TRBJ2-5; the D gene is possibly TRBD1 (5 bases). Trimming removed 4 bases at V and 4 bases at J, with 17 bases between. CDR3 length equals 15 residues. Germline V gives CDR1 SGDLS, CDR2 YYNGEE. The CDR3 nucleotides are TGTGCCAGCAGCTACCGGGCCCCAAGGGGAGAGACCCAGTACTTC. The encoded protein is CASSYRAPRGETQYF.

As regards this clone: The same CDR3 arises from other DNA sequences in this sample as well. This chain connects TRBV5-4 to TRBJ2-3; unclear D gene. Germline values: CDR1 SGHNT, CDR2 YYREEE (reference sequence). The V and J ends lost 1 base and 0 bases respectively, with 3 bases between them. This CDR3 spans 13 amino acids. The CDR3 DNA reads TGTGCCAGCAGCTTGTCTAGCACAGATACGCAGTATTTT. Amino acids: CASSLSSTDTQYF.

The chain links TRBV11-2 to TRBJ2-1; D gene ambiguous. The CDR3 has 13 residues. V lost 2 bases, J lost 7 bases, and 9 bases lay in between. Germline V gene data show CDR1 as SGHAT and CDR2 as FQNNGV. CDR3 loop: CASSLNPRNEQFF. In DNA, the CDR3 is TGTGCCAGCAGCTTAAACCCTAGGAATGAGCAGTTCTTC.

The chain is built from TRBV28 and TRBJ2-7; no firm D call. CDR3 length: 14 amino acids. Trimming took 3 bases from V and 0 from J, leaving 9 bases between them. The germline V gene has CDR1 MDHEN and CDR2 SYDVKM. CDR3 DNA: TGTGCCAGCAGTTTCCCCGGGTTCTCCTACGAGCAGTACTTC. Residues: CASSFPGFSYEQYF.